This record looks at one T cell receptor beta chain sequence and its context. The data originate from a study of CD8+ T cells in alopecia areata. CDR3 length: 18 residues. V lost 4 bases to trimming and J lost 0 bases, with 22 bases between them. From germline, CDR1 is SGHNT and CDR2 YYREEE (reference sequence). Extraction and reverse transcription of RNA yielded cDNA as the sequencing template. Sequencing used immunoSEQ multiplex PCR; TCRdb keeps in-frame clones, though not all of them. This repertoire shows more than 200,000 clones, about three fifths found once; its top ten account for 4% to 5%. Treatment noted: oral pan-JAK inhibitor, 5-10 mg twice daily.

This TCR was sampled from a human donor with alopecia areata. The specimen was CD4+ T cells sorted from blood, collected at week 4, from a patient treated with tofacitinib. The rearrangement links TRBV5-4 to TRBJ1-2; perhaps TRBD1 as D (6 bases). The CDR3: CASSQGRGTNEANYGYTF. In DNA, the CDR3 is TGTGCCAGCAGCCAAGGGAGGGGGACTAACGAAGCTAACTATGGCTACACCTTC.